The clone carrying this T cell receptor beta chain showed up just a few times. The antigen is undetermined. Time point meaning: persistent/refractory GD, antithyroid drugs over 5 years with positive TRAb. PBMC-derived RNA was used for the TCR library. By American Thyroid Association guidelines, Graves' disease was diagnosed in the cohort. HTBI primers from iRepertoire and Arm-PCR of CDR3 regions yielded the TCR beta libraries. TCRdb re-derived calls from the multiplex PCR reads in MiXCR, one entry per CDR3 protein. The data show hundreds of thousands of distinct CDR3 sequences, roughly 20% seen once. This entry belongs to a study of regulatory T cells in long-lasting Graves disease. Points from the study as a whole: Compared with new cases, persistent Graves' patients showed reduced TCR diversity.

Germline CDR1 reads MNHEY; CDR2 reads SVGEGT. With 10 bases removed from V and 6 bases from J, the gap between germline ends came to 18 bases. The CDR3 is 14 residues long. The V and J genes are TRBV6-2 or TRBV6-3 and TRBJ2-2, with D tentatively TRBD1 or TRBD2 (7 bases each). The source of this sequence is a female donor with Graves disease. The sequences come from peripheral blood mononuclear cells (PBMCs), collected when the disease was refractory, from a patient treated with antithyroid drugs. The CDR3 sequence: CATEGAGVSGELFF. The CDR3 DNA reads as TGTGCCACCGAGGGGGCGGGAGTATCCGGGGAGCTGTTTTTT.